This T cell receptor beta chain comes out of a study of T cell responses to AZD1222 COVID-19 vaccine. This CDR3 comprises 15 residues. Clones were read by immunoSEQ multiplex PCR, and TCRdb kept only the in-frame ones, dropping some. This sample yields around 64,000 clones, of which 80% to 90% are seen a single time; roughly 6.5% belongs to the top ten. This sample comprised peripheral blood, obtained 28 days after the second AZD1222 dose. This chain uses TRBV21-1 with TRBJ1-5. TRBV21-1 is given as a pseudogene. The sequence came from an adult who received the AZD1222 COVID-19 vaccine. The CDR3 coding sequence is TGTGCCGGTCGGGTAGTAAGGAACGTAAGTGAGCCCCAGCATTTT. Encoded protein: CAGRVVRNVSEPQHF.